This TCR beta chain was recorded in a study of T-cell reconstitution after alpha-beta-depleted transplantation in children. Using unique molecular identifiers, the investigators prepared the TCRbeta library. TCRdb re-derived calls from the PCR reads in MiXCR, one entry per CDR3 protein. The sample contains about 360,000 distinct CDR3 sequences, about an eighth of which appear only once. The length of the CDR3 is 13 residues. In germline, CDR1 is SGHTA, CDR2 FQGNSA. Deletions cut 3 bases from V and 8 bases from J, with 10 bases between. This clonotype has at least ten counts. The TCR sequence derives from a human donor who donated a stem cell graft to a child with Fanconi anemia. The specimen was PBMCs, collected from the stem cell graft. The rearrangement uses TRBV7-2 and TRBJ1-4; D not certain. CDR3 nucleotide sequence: TGTGCCAGCAGCTTTTCCTTCTCGGAAAAACTGTTTTTT. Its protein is CASSFSFSEKLFF.